The rows below give T cell receptor beta chains drawn from one sample of a study of PD-1 and CTLA-4 blockade in melanoma. The repertoire was sequenced with immunoSEQ multiplex PCR; TCRdb's copy has only in-frame clones and lacks some. The sample yields 20,000 to 25,000 clones, 70% to 90% seen once. The specimen comprised CD8+ T cells from peripheral blood, sampled before anti-PD-1 treatment. The receptor source for this set is a human donor with melanoma. The CDR3 runs from the conserved cysteine through the conserved F or W. Fields, in order: V gene, CDR3 length, clone size, J gene, D gene, CDR3 protein, CDR3 DNA. The D gene is left open where the match is weak. Clone size is stated in some rows and not others, as once, few, many or a class when expanded.

V gene: TRBV28; CDR3 length: 17; clone size: .; J gene: TRBJ2-2; D gene: .; CDR3 protein: CASSLTRELGFTGELFF; CDR3 DNA: TGTGCCAGCAGTTTAACTAGGGAACTCGGTTTCACCGGGGAGCTGTTTTTT
V gene: TRBV10-3; CDR3 length: 15; clone size: few; J gene: TRBJ2-7; D gene: TRBD1; CDR3 protein: CAIKGGKEGPDEQYF; CDR3 DNA: TGTGCCATCAAAGGGGGCAAGGAAGGCCCCGACGAGCAGTACTTC
V gene: TRBV29-1; CDR3 length: 12; clone size: .; J gene: TRBJ2-7; D gene: .; CDR3 protein: CSVDTGSYEQYF; CDR3 DNA: TGCAGCGTTGATACAGGGTCCTACGAGCAGTACTTC
V gene: TRBV4-1; CDR3 length: 15; clone size: few; J gene: TRBJ1-2; D gene: .; CDR3 protein: CASSQASQGADGYTF; CDR3 DNA: TGCGCCAGCAGCCAAGCTTCACAGGGAGCGGATGGCTACACCTTC
V gene: TRBV7-8; CDR3 length: 13; clone size: once; J gene: TRBJ1-2; D gene: .; CDR3 protein: CASSPTSYYGYTF; CDR3 DNA: TGTGCCAGCAGCCCTACAAGTTATTATGGCTACACCTTC
V gene: TRBV9; CDR3 length: 15; clone size: .; J gene: TRBJ2-7; D gene: .; CDR3 protein: CASSVAESGYYEQYF; CDR3 DNA: TGTGCCAGCAGCGTAGCGGAGAGTGGATACTACGAGCAGTACTTC
V gene: TRBV12-3/TRBV12-4; CDR3 length: 13; clone size: .; J gene: TRBJ1-1; D gene: TRBD1; CDR3 protein: CASSPSGGGEAFF; CDR3 DNA: TGTGCCAGCAGTCCCTCAGGGGGGGGTGAAGCTTTCTTT
V gene: TRBV7-8; CDR3 length: 16; clone size: few; J gene: TRBJ2-7; D gene: .; CDR3 protein: CASSLGKPGLSGEQYF; CDR3 DNA: TGTGCCAGCAGCTTAGGTAAGCCGGGACTCAGCGGGGAGCAGTACTTC
V gene: TRBV27; CDR3 length: 14; clone size: .; J gene: TRBJ1-1; D gene: .; CDR3 protein: CASSPSDSNTEAFF; CDR3 DNA: TGTGCCAGCAGCCCGAGTGACAGTAACACTGAAGCTTTCTTT
V gene: TRBV6-5; CDR3 length: 16; clone size: .; J gene: TRBJ1-1; D gene: .; CDR3 protein: CASSYSPRTANTEAFF; CDR3 DNA: TGTGCCAGCAGTTACTCGCCCCGGACGGCGAACACTGAAGCTTTCTTT
V gene: TRBV18; CDR3 length: 17; clone size: .; J gene: TRBJ1-1; D gene: TRBD1; CDR3 protein: CASSSTGRGLMNTEAFF; CDR3 DNA: TGTGCCAGCTCCTCAACTGGAAGGGGGCTGATGAACACTGAAGCTTTCTTT
V gene: TRBV11-2; CDR3 length: 14; clone size: .; J gene: TRBJ2-7; D gene: .; CDR3 protein: CASSLVQTTYEQYF; CDR3 DNA: TGTGCCAGCAGCTTAGTCCAGACGACCTACGAGCAGTACTTC
V gene: TRBV28; CDR3 length: 16; clone size: .; J gene: TRBJ2-2; D gene: .; CDR3 protein: CASSFVLRSNTGELFF; CDR3 DNA: TGTGCCAGCAGTTTCGTTCTGCGTTCGAACACCGGGGAGCTGTTTTTT
V gene: TRBV19; CDR3 length: 14; clone size: .; J gene: TRBJ2-2; D gene: .; CDR3 protein: CASSRGIGAGELFF; CDR3 DNA: TGTGCCAGTAGTAGAGGGATCGGGGCCGGGGAGCTGTTTTTT
V gene: TRBV7-3; CDR3 length: 16; clone size: .; J gene: TRBJ2-7; D gene: TRBD1; CDR3 protein: CASSVWTGIWKYEQYF; CDR3 DNA: TGTGCCAGCAGCGTGTGGACAGGGATATGGAAGTACGAGCAGTACTTC
V gene: TRBV19; CDR3 length: 13; clone size: .; J gene: TRBJ2-3; D gene: .; CDR3 protein: CASNPGGTDTQYF; CDR3 DNA: TGTGCCAGTAACCCGGGAGGCACAGATACGCAGTATTTT
V gene: TRBV28; CDR3 length: 15; clone size: .; J gene: TRBJ1-5; D gene: TRBD1; CDR3 protein: CASSSLDRVNQPQHF; CDR3 DNA: TGTGCCAGCAGTTCTCTCGACAGGGTAAATCAGCCCCAGCATTTT
V gene: TRBV2; CDR3 length: 11; clone size: .; J gene: TRBJ1-1; D gene: .; CDR3 protein: CAIRGDTEAFF; CDR3 DNA: TGTGCCATTAGAGGGGACACTGAAGCTTTCTTT
V gene: TRBV28; CDR3 length: 16; clone size: .; J gene: TRBJ2-5; D gene: .; CDR3 protein: CASSDPPKTGQETQYF; CDR3 DNA: TGTGCCAGCAGTGACCCCCCAAAAACAGGACAAGAGACCCAGTACTTC
V gene: TRBV28; CDR3 length: 12; clone size: .; J gene: TRBJ1-1; D gene: .; CDR3 protein: CASSLSGTEAFF; CDR3 DNA: TGTGCCAGCAGTTTATCCGGCACTGAAGCTTTCTTT
V gene: TRBV28; CDR3 length: 12; clone size: .; J gene: TRBJ1-6; D gene: TRBD1; CDR3 protein: CASRTGRSPLHF; CDR3 DNA: TGTGCCAGCCGGACAGGTCGATCACCCCTCCACTTT
V gene: TRBV28; CDR3 length: 10; clone size: .; J gene: TRBJ1-2; D gene: .; CDR3 protein: CAAGGHGYTF; CDR3 DNA: TGCGCGGCGGGGGGCCATGGCTACACCTTC
V gene: TRBV7-8; CDR3 length: 15; clone size: .; J gene: TRBJ1-1; D gene: .; CDR3 protein: CASSPLGGGNTEAFF; CDR3 DNA: TGTGCCAGCAGCCCCCTAGGGGGGGGTAACACTGAAGCTTTCTTT
V gene: TRBV12-5; CDR3 length: 13; clone size: once; J gene: TRBJ1-2; D gene: .; CDR3 protein: CASGPGQNYGYTF; CDR3 DNA: TGTGCTAGTGGCCCCGGACAGAACTATGGCTACACCTTC
V gene: TRBV27; CDR3 length: 14; clone size: .; J gene: TRBJ1-2; D gene: .; CDR3 protein: CASSFGGDYYGYTF; CDR3 DNA: TGTGCCAGCAGTTTCGGGGGAGATTACTATGGCTACACCTTC
V gene: TRBV7-9; CDR3 length: 14; clone size: .; J gene: TRBJ2-5; D gene: .; CDR3 protein: CASSSPLARETQYF; CDR3 DNA: TGTGCCAGCAGCTCCCCCTTGGCTAGGGAGACCCAGTACTTC
V gene: TRBV5-6; CDR3 length: 14; clone size: .; J gene: TRBJ2-7; D gene: TRBD2; CDR3 protein: CASSIGTSFYEQYF; CDR3 DNA: TGTGCCAGCAGCATCGGGACTAGCTTTTACGAGCAGTACTTC
V gene: TRBV6-5; CDR3 length: 13; clone size: .; J gene: TRBJ2-7; D gene: .; CDR3 protein: CASSPTGSYEQYF; CDR3 DNA: TGTGCCAGCAGCCCAACAGGGTCCTACGAGCAGTACTTC
V gene: TRBV7-8; CDR3 length: 18; clone size: few; J gene: TRBJ1-2; D gene: .; CDR3 protein: CASSSGGGSATANYGYTF; CDR3 DNA: TGTGCCAGCAGCTCAGGCGGCGGATCGGCAACAGCTAACTATGGCTACACCTTC
V gene: TRBV7-9; CDR3 length: 16; clone size: .; J gene: TRBJ2-7; D gene: .; CDR3 protein: CASSLGNWGLPYEQYF; CDR3 DNA: TGTGCCAGCAGCCTCGGGAACTGGGGTCTACCCTACGAGCAGTACTTC
V gene: TRBV2; CDR3 length: 16; clone size: .; J gene: TRBJ1-1; D gene: .; CDR3 protein: CASSEAFRAGDTEAFF; CDR3 DNA: TGTGCCAGCAGTGAAGCGTTCAGGGCCGGGGACACTGAAGCTTTCTTT
V gene: TRBV5-1; CDR3 length: 15; clone size: .; J gene: TRBJ1-3; D gene: .; CDR3 protein: CASSLGGSEGNTIYF; CDR3 DNA: TGCGCCAGCAGCTTGGGCGGGTCGGAAGGAAACACCATATATTTT
V gene: TRBV19; CDR3 length: 11; clone size: .; J gene: TRBJ2-5; D gene: .; CDR3 protein: CASSRQETQYF; CDR3 DNA: TGTGCCAGTAGCCGACAAGAGACCCAGTACTTC
V gene: TRBV10-1; CDR3 length: 16; clone size: few; J gene: TRBJ2-7; D gene: .; CDR3 protein: CASSPLLRGADYEQYF; CDR3 DNA: TGCGCCAGCAGTCCCTTATTACGGGGGGCGGACTACGAGCAGTACTTC
V gene: TRBV9; CDR3 length: 14; clone size: .; J gene: TRBJ2-1; D gene: TRBD1; CDR3 protein: CASSTGGAKNEQFF; CDR3 DNA: TGTGCCAGTTCAACAGGGGGCGCGAAGAATGAGCAGTTCTTC
V gene: TRBV7-3; CDR3 length: 14; clone size: .; J gene: TRBJ2-7; D gene: TRBD2; CDR3 protein: CASKVSGEKYEQYF; CDR3 DNA: TGTGCCAGCAAGGTTAGCGGGGAAAAGTACGAGCAGTACTTC
V gene: TRBV2; CDR3 length: 13; clone size: once; J gene: TRBJ2-5; D gene: .; CDR3 protein: CASSPTPGETQYF; CDR3 DNA: TGTGCCAGCAGCCCAACCCCGGGGGAGACCCAGTACTTC
V gene: TRBV10-3; CDR3 length: 16; clone size: .; J gene: TRBJ1-3; D gene: .; CDR3 protein: CAISESTGPSGNTIYF; CDR3 DNA: TGTGCCATCAGTGAGTCGACAGGCCCCTCTGGAAACACCATATATTTT
V gene: TRBV6-2/TRBV6-3; CDR3 length: 14; clone size: .; J gene: TRBJ1-2; D gene: .; CDR3 protein: CASTPRGGLYGYTF; CDR3 DNA: TGTGCCAGCACCCCCCGGGGGGGTCTCTATGGCTACACCTTC
V gene: TRBV2; CDR3 length: 15; clone size: .; J gene: TRBJ2-1; D gene: .; CDR3 protein: CASSEEHLGTYEQFF; CDR3 DNA: TGTGCCAGCAGTGAAGAGCACCTTGGTACCTATGAGCAGTTCTTC
V gene: TRBV11-2; CDR3 length: 15; clone size: few; J gene: TRBJ2-7; D gene: TRBD1; CDR3 protein: CASSLTPDRANEQYF; CDR3 DNA: TGTGCCAGCAGCTTAACCCCCGACAGGGCAAACGAGCAGTACTTC
V gene: TRBV30; CDR3 length: 12; clone size: once; J gene: TRBJ1-1; D gene: .; CDR3 protein: CAWSPGGTEAFF; CDR3 DNA: TGTGCCTGGAGCCCCGGAGGGACTGAAGCTTTCTTT
V gene: TRBV7-2; CDR3 length: 15; clone size: .; J gene: TRBJ2-2; D gene: .; CDR3 protein: CASSSGPAHTGELFF; CDR3 DNA: TGTGCCAGCAGCTCGGGACCAGCCCACACCGGGGAGCTGTTTTTT
V gene: TRBV13; CDR3 length: 14; clone size: .; J gene: TRBJ1-3; D gene: .; CDR3 protein: CASSLAAVRDTIYF; CDR3 DNA: TGTGCCAGCAGCTTAGCGGCCGTTCGGGACACCATATATTTT
V gene: TRBV9; CDR3 length: 15; clone size: .; J gene: TRBJ2-3; D gene: TRBD1; CDR3 protein: CASSETGGMADTQYF; CDR3 DNA: TGTGCCAGCAGCGAAACAGGGGGAATGGCAGATACGCAGTATTTT
V gene: TRBV7-9; CDR3 length: 15; clone size: .; J gene: TRBJ2-1; D gene: TRBD2; CDR3 protein: CASSPRGSSYNEQFF; CDR3 DNA: TGTGCCAGCAGCCCGCGGGGGAGCTCCTACAATGAGCAGTTCTTC
V gene: TRBV27; CDR3 length: 16; clone size: .; J gene: TRBJ1-3; D gene: .; CDR3 protein: CASSLSGRGAGNTIYF; CDR3 DNA: TGTGCCAGCAGTTTATCAGGGAGGGGAGCTGGAAACACCATATATTTT
V gene: TRBV12-3/TRBV12-4; CDR3 length: 12; clone size: .; J gene: TRBJ1-4; D gene: .; CDR3 protein: CASRDSDGGLFF; CDR3 DNA: TGTGCCAGCAGGGACTCCGACGGGGGACTGTTTTTT
V gene: TRBV28; CDR3 length: 13; clone size: .; J gene: TRBJ1-4; D gene: .; CDR3 protein: CASSPPRWEKLFF; CDR3 DNA: TGTGCCAGCAGTCCCCCCCGCTGGGAAAAACTGTTTTTT
V gene: TRBV27; CDR3 length: 14; clone size: .; J gene: TRBJ2-7; D gene: .; CDR3 protein: CASSVITQTYEQYF; CDR3 DNA: TGTGCCAGCAGTGTCATCACACAAACCTACGAGCAGTACTTC
V gene: TRBV7-9; CDR3 length: 15; clone size: .; J gene: TRBJ1-2; D gene: .; CDR3 protein: CASSLGAEPNYGYTF; CDR3 DNA: TGTGCCAGCAGCTTAGGGGCAGAACCTAACTATGGCTACACCTTC
V gene: TRBV5-6; CDR3 length: 12; clone size: .; J gene: TRBJ1-2; D gene: .; CDR3 protein: CASSLELGGYTF; CDR3 DNA: TGTGCCAGCAGCTTGGAACTCGGGGGCTACACCTTC
V gene: TRBV6-5; CDR3 length: 15; clone size: once; J gene: TRBJ1-1; D gene: .; CDR3 protein: CASSPPGQSYTEAFF; CDR3 DNA: TGTGCCAGCAGCCCCCCCGGGCAGTCTTACACTGAAGCTTTCTTT
V gene: TRBV6-2/TRBV6-3; CDR3 length: 14; clone size: .; J gene: TRBJ1-2; D gene: TRBD1; CDR3 protein: CASSYSSGGDGYTF; CDR3 DNA: TGTGCCAGCAGTTACTCGTCAGGGGGCGATGGCTACACCTTC
V gene: TRBV4-2; CDR3 length: 16; clone size: .; J gene: TRBJ1-5; D gene: .; CDR3 protein: CASSQDHQGGNQPQHF; CDR3 DNA: TGTGCCAGCAGCCAAGATCACCAGGGTGGGAATCAGCCCCAGCATTTT